The 16 T cell receptor beta chains given below trace back to one sample, sequenced in a study of T cell repertoires in cytomegalovirus infection. These receptors have no known antigen. TCRdb re-called the reads with MiXCR, one entry per CDR3 protein. The sample contains just over 450,000 distinct CDR3 sequences, about two fifths of which appear only once. This sample comprised cultured PBMCs, obtained from culture after CMV antigen stimulation. Source of these receptors: a human donor in good health (CMV status not recorded). Some clones in this sample may be carry-over from other donors' samples.

The CDR3 region has the DNA TGTGCCAGCTCATCCACCGGGACCGAAGCGGAGCAGTACTTC. Its protein is CASSSTGTEAEQYF. J is TRBJ2-7 and V is TRBV18, with D perhaps being TRBD1 or TRBD2 (5 bases each). The CDR3 contains 14 residues. Germline CDR1 and CDR2: KGHSH and LQKENI. The ends were cut back, 5 bases at V and 7 bases at J, with 18 bases in the middle.

The rearrangement joins TRBV12-3 or TRBV12-4 to TRBJ2-3, with TRBD2 identical over 10 bases. CDR3 length equals 16 residues. Unmatched junction bases numbered 10, after V lost 5 bases and J lost 5 bases. CDR3 DNA: TGTGCCAGCAGTATAAAGCGGGGGGGCTTGGTAGATACGCAGTATTTT. Amino acid sequence: CASSIKRGGLVDTQYF.

This clonotype was counted only a few times. This chain connects TRBV7-6 to TRBJ1-6, with D perhaps matching TRBD1 (5 bases). CDR3 length: 17 residues. Deletions cut 3 bases from V and 9 bases from J, with 21 bases between. The V gene's germline CDR1 is SGHVS and CDR2 FNYEAQ. CDR3 in DNA: TGTGCCAGCAGCTTCCACGATAGTCAGGGCGCCGGTTCACCCCTCCACTTT. This encodes CASSFHDSQGAGSPLHF.

The rearrangement links TRBV7-2 to TRBJ1-6; TRBD1 might be the D (6 bases). The germline V gene has CDR1 SGHTA and CDR2 FQGNSA. Trimming took off 3 bases at V and 3 bases at J, with 12 bases between the two ends. CDR3 length equals 16 residues. The chain's CDR3 is CASSFGQGFYNSPLHF. CDR3 nucleotides: TGTGCCAGCAGCTTCGGCCAGGGGTTCTATAATTCACCCCTCCACTTT.

CDR3 protein: CASSFRTGPDTQYF. In DNA, the CDR3 is TGTGCCAGCAGTTTCCGGACAGGCCCAGATACGCAGTATTTT. The rearrangement joins TRBV28 to TRBJ2-3; 7 bases map to TRBD1. CDR3 length equals 14 residues. J lost 4 bases, V lost 3 bases, and 4 bases had no gene match. CDR1 is MDHEN and CDR2 is SYDVKM in the germline V gene.

The sample holds many counts of this clonotype. This sequence joins TRBV7-2 and TRBJ1-1; 7 bases match TRBD1. V lost 5 bases, J lost 5 bases, and 2 bases stayed unmatched. The CDR3 is 12 residues long. In germline, CDR1 is SGHTA, CDR2 FQGNSA. The CDR3 reads CASSVQGTEAFF. Written as DNA, the CDR3 is TGTGCCAGCAGCGTACAGGGGACTGAAGCTTTCTTT.

V is TRBV6-6 and J is TRBJ1-5; D not resolved. V lost 10 bases and J 5 bases, leaving 15 bases between the germline ends. The germline V gene has CDR1 MNHNY and CDR2 SVGAGI (reference sequence). CDR3 length: 13 amino acids. The CDR3 is CAIAGERDQPQHF. The CDR3 coding sequence is TGTGCCATCGCCGGGGAACGGGATCAGCCCCAGCATTTT.

In this sample, this clonotype turned up a few times. The chain combines TRBV12-3 or TRBV12-4 with TRBJ2-3; 12 positions match TRBD2. The V gene end was trimmed by 7 bases and the J gene end by 0 bases; junction bases not matched to a gene: 8. This CDR3 contains 17 residues. In nucleotides, the CDR3 is TGTGCCAGCATTATCCTAGCGGGAGGGCCTAGCACAGATACGCAGTATTTT. This sequence encodes CASIILAGGPSTDTQYF.

The chain couples TRBV19 to TRBJ2-5; D might be TRBD2 (6 bases). Between the trimmed V and J ends, which lost 5 bases and 0 bases, there was a span of 16 bases. Germline CDR1 and CDR2: LNHDA and SQIVND (reference sequence). This CDR3 is built from 16 residues. Written as DNA, the CDR3 is TGTGCCAGTAGTCCGTGGCCTCGGGGGAACCAAGAGACCCAGTACTTC. Translated, it gives CASSPWPRGNQETQYF.

The chain recombines TRBV19 with TRBJ2-5; 10 nucleotides match TRBD2. The CDR3 length is 15 residues. Germline CDR1 reads LNHDA; CDR2 reads SQIVND (reference sequence). The V and J ends lost 6 bases and 5 bases, in that order; junction bases with no gene match: 9. The CDR3 loop is CASRQREGVMETQYF. CDR3 DNA sequence: TGTGCCAGTAGACAGCGGGAGGGTGTTATGGAGACCCAGTACTTC.

The rearrangement uses TRBV20-1 and TRBJ2-1; perhaps TRBD2 as D (6 bases). Germline assignment: CDR1 DFQATT and CDR2 SNEGSKA (reference sequence). This CDR3 is built from 16 residues. Trimming took 6 bases from V and 9 from J, leaving 27 bases between them. As DNA, the CDR3 is TGCAGTGCCCCACTCCGGGACTCCCACCCCAGTCGTGAGCAGTTCTTC. This encodes CSAPLRDSHPSREQFF.

This clonotype was detected only once. CDR3 sequence (DNA): TGTGCCAGCAGTGAGGCCAGCTCCTACGAGCAGTACTTC. This encodes CASSEASSYEQYF. The rearrangement links TRBV6-1 to TRBJ2-7; no definite D call. Germline loops: CDR1 MNHNS, CDR2 SASEGT. The CDR3 covers 13 residues. V was pared by 3 bases and J by 0 bases, with 6 bases between.

V gene TRBV19 combines with J gene TRBJ2-1, with D unresolved. This CDR3 has 12 residues. Trimming shortened V by 3 bases and J by 12 bases, and 12 bases separated the two germline ends. CDR1 is LNHDA and CDR2 is SQIVND in the germline V gene (reference sequence). CDR3 loop: CASSMRSLVQFF. CDR3 nucleotide sequence: TGTGCCAGTAGTATGCGCAGTCTTGTGCAGTTCTTC.

V usage is TRBV18 and J usage is TRBJ2-1, with D maybe TRBD2 (5 bases). Germline V lookup: CDR1 KGHSH, CDR2 LQKENI. The V end lost 1 base, the J end lost 0 bases, and 7 bases lay between the germline ends. This CDR3 spans 15 amino acids. CDR3 region: CASSPRLRSYNEQFF. CDR3 in DNA: TGTGCCAGCTCACCACGACTACGCTCCTACAATGAGCAGTTCTTC.

The genes are TRBV2 and TRBJ1-2; a weak D match, TRBD1 (6 bases). V was trimmed by 6 bases and J by 8 bases, leaving 16 bases between them. Per germline, CDR1 SNHLY and CDR2 FYNNEI. This CDR3 has 13 residues. In DNA, the CDR3 is TGTGCCAGCAGGACCGGGACAAGTGAAGGCTACACCTTC. It translates to CASRTGTSEGYTF. Full variable domain (outside the CDR3, taken from reference TRBV2 and TRBJ1-2): EPEVTQTPSHQVTQMGQEVILRCVPISNHLYFYWYRQILGQKVEFLVSFYNNEISEKSEIFDDQFSVERPDGSNFTLKIRSTKLEDSAMYFCASRTGTSEGYTFGSGTRLTVV.

The V call is TRBV29-1, the J call TRBJ2-2, with TRBD1 identical over 9 bases. CDR3 size: 16 residues. The J segment lost 0 bases and the V segment lost 4 bases, leaving 6 bases of the junction unmatched. Germline CDR1 and CDR2: SQVTM and ANQGSEA. CDR3 region: CSVAGQGIPNTGELFF. CDR3 coding DNA: TGCAGCGTTGCGGGACAGGGTATCCCGAACACCGGGGAGCTGTTTTTT.